Listed below are T cell receptor beta chains from one sample, sequenced in a study of blood T cell repertoires in COVID-19. Some clones are missing from TCRdb's copy, which holds only in-frame ones; the method was immunoSEQ multiplex PCR. Of under 500,000 clones in the sample, 87% were seen once. Source material: PBMCs or T cells enriched from blood (not recorded which). These receptors all come from a woman aged 18 to 35 with acute COVID-19. CDR3s include the opening cysteine and the closing phenylalanine or tryptophan. A D gene is named only where the DNA matches it firmly. The size entry is marked missing in some rows and otherwise reads once, few, many or a size class.

size	V	D	J	DNA	CDR3
few	TRBV7-9	TRBD2	TRBJ2-1	TGTGCCAGCAGCTCTCCCACTAGCGGGAGGGCCCGATACAATGAGCAGTTCTTC	CASSSPTSGRARYNEQFF
-	TRBV29-1	TRBD2	TRBJ2-5	TGCAGCGTTATAGCGGGGGGGGCCCCCCAAGAGACCCAGTACTTC	CSVIAGGAPQETQYF
-	TRBV9	-	TRBJ1-1	TGTGCCAGCAGCGATCACGACGGGGTGAACACTGAAGCTTTCTTT	CASSDHDGVNTEAFF
-	TRBV29-1	TRBD2	TRBJ2-1	TGCAGCGCCCAACTAGCGGCCTCCTACAATGAGCAGTTCTTC	CSAQLAASYNEQFF
-	TRBV12-3/TRBV12-4	-	TRBJ2-5	TGTGCCAGCAGTCGGACACCCCAAGAGACCCAGTACTTC	CASSRTPQETQYF
-	TRBV18	-	TRBJ2-7	TGTGCCAGCTCACCACCAGCAGGGCCCTACGAGCAGTACTTC	CASSPPAGPYEQYF
-	TRBV12-3/TRBV12-4	-	TRBJ1-1	TGTGCCAGCATCCAGCGGGGGAACACTGAAGCTTTCTTT	CASIQRGNTEAFF
-	TRBV9	TRBD2	TRBJ2-2	TGTGCCAGCAGCGTAGAGGCGGGAGGGGACACCGGGGAGCTGTTTTTT	CASSVEAGGDTGELFF
once	TRBV5-1	TRBD1	TRBJ1-6	TGCGCCAGCAGCTCGGGACAGGAGATTATGGGTTCACCCCTCCACTTT	CASSSGQEIMGSPLHF
-	TRBV4-2	-	TRBJ2-7	TGTGCCAGCAGCCCCACTAGCTCGTACTTC	CASSPTSSYF
-	TRBV7-3	TRBD1	TRBJ2-1	TGTGCCAGCAGCTTAAGCCCATCGACAGGGGCCTACAATGAGCAGTTCTTC	CASSLSPSTGAYNEQFF
-	TRBV2	TRBD2	TRBJ2-1	TGTGCCAGCAGCTCCCGTGGGACTAGCGTTTACAATGAGCAGTTCTTC	CASSSRGTSVYNEQFF
few	TRBV25-1	-	TRBJ2-7	TGTGCCAGCAGTGACAGGACATACGAGCAGTACTTC	CASSDRTYEQYF
-	TRBV27	-	TRBJ2-1	TGTGCCAGCAGTTTCCTCGCGGAGTACAACAATGAGCAGTTCTTC	CASSFLAEYNNEQFF
-	TRBV10-2	TRBD1	TRBJ1-6	TGCGCCAGCAAGGCCGACAGGGACTCCTCACCCCTCCACTTT	CASKADRDSSPLHF
few	TRBV1	-	TRBJ2-7	TGCACCAGCAGCCAAGGGCTAGCGGGGGCCGCCTACGAGCAGTACTTC	CTSSQGLAGAAYEQYF
-	TRBV19	-	TRBJ1-1	TGTGCCAGTAGTAACCCGGGACTGATGAACACTGAAGCTTTCTTT	CASSNPGLMNTEAFF
-	TRBV10-1	-	TRBJ2-3	TGCGCCAGCGAAGACAGGAGCACAGATACGCAGTATTTT	CASEDRSTDTQYF
-	TRBV30	-	TRBJ1-5	TGTGCCTGGGCCGCGGGCAATCAGCCCCAGCATTTT	CAWAAGNQPQHF
-	TRBV9	-	TRBJ1-2	TGTGCCAGCAGCGTACCAGGTTATGGCTACACCTTC	CASSVPGYGYTF
once	TRBV5-5	TRBD2	TRBJ2-3	TGTGCCAGCAGCACTCTAGCGGGGGCCACAGATACGCAGTATTTT	CASSTLAGATDTQYF
-	TRBV9	TRBD2	TRBJ2-7	TGTGCCAGCAGCGGCCAGGGGCAAACTAGCGGGAGTCCCTACGAGCAGTACTTC	CASSGQGQTSGSPYEQYF
-	TRBV2	-	TRBJ2-3	TGTGCCAGCAGGGCCCAGGGTTCGTACATCACAGATACGCAGTATTTT	CASRAQGSYITDTQYF
-	TRBV29-1	-	TRBJ2-6	TGCAGCGTGGACAGCCTGGACGGGGCCAACGTCCTGACTTTC	CSVDSLDGANVLTF
-	TRBV24-1	-	TRBJ2-1	TGTGCCACCAGTGATTTGGGTGGGGCAGGTGAGCAGTTCTTC	CATSDLGGAGEQFF
-	TRBV7-2	-	TRBJ1-3	TGTGCCAGCAGCTTATTACACTCTGGAAACACCATATATTTT	CASSLLHSGNTIYF
once	TRBV9	-	TRBJ2-1	TGTGCCAGCAGCTCTCTAGCGCTTTCCTACAATGAGCAGTTCTTC	CASSSLALSYNEQFF
-	TRBV9	TRBD1	TRBJ1-5	TGTGCCAGCAGCGGAGGGGGTGCAGTAGGTGGGGACAGGGGTAGCAATCAGCCCCAGCATTTT	CASSGGGAVGGDRGSNQPQHF
-	TRBV7-2	TRBD2	TRBJ2-2	TGTGCCAGCAGCTTAGAATGGCGGGAGGGTGGTACCGGGGAGCTGTTTTTT	CASSLEWREGGTGELFF
-	TRBV9	TRBD1	TRBJ2-1	TGTGCCAGCAGCCCGGGACAGGGGGCCTACAATGAGCAGTTCTTC	CASSPGQGAYNEQFF
-	TRBV5-1	-	TRBJ1-1	TGCGCCAGCGGGGAACAGGGCGGGAACACTGAAGCTTTCTTT	CASGEQGGNTEAFF
-	TRBV18	TRBD1	TRBJ1-5	TGTGCCAGCTCACAAGACAGGGGTATTCATCAGCCCCAGCATTTT	CASSQDRGIHQPQHF
-	TRBV10-3	-	TRBJ2-5	TGTGCCATCAGTGAGTCGGGACCAGGGGCTAGCGGACAAGAGACCCAGTACTTC	CAISESGPGASGQETQYF
-	TRBV23-1	TRBD1	TRBJ1-4	TGCGCCAGCAGACACAATGTGATACAGGGGGAAAAACTGTTTTTT	CASRHNVIQGEKLFF
-	TRBV6-5	-	TRBJ2-1	TGTGCCACCAAGAGGGGGAGCGTTGTTACGAATGAGCAGTTCTTC	CATKRGSVVTNEQFF
-	TRBV6-5	-	TRBJ1-2	TGTGCCAGCAGTTACTCCCCAGTTAAATATGGCTACACCTTC	CASSYSPVKYGYTF
-	TRBV25-1	-	TRBJ1-2	TGTGCCAGCGCGGACACGAACTATGGCTACACCTTC	CASADTNYGYTF
few	TRBV9	-	TRBJ1-3	TGTGCCAGCAGCGCGGCTCCGGGACACGGAAACACCATATATTTT	CASSAAPGHGNTIYF
-	TRBV15	TRBD1	TRBJ2-1	TGTGCCACCAGCCAAGATCGGGGGACAGGGCGCAATGAGCAGTTCTTC	CATSQDRGTGRNEQFF
-	TRBV19	TRBD1	TRBJ1-5	TGTGCCAGTATCAAGACAGGGACGGGCAATCAGCCCCAGCATTTT	CASIKTGTGNQPQHF
-	TRBV19	TRBD2	TRBJ2-2	TGTGCCAGTAGGCCCCTAGCGGGGGAGACCAACACCGGGGAGCTGTTTTTT	CASRPLAGETNTGELFF
-	TRBV30	TRBD2	TRBJ2-7	TGTGCCTGGAGTGTACGAATCCTAGCGGGGGGCCTTAGCTCCTACGAGCAGTACTTC	CAWSVRILAGGLSSYEQYF
-	TRBV3-1/TRBV3-2	-	TRBJ2-7	TGTGCCAGCAGCCCACCCGGGACATCTTCCTACGAGCAGTACTTC	CASSPPGTSSYEQYF
-	TRBV5-1	-	TRBJ1-2	TGCGCCAGCAGCCCGGGGGGGGGCTCCTATGGCTACACCTTC	CASSPGGGSYGYTF
-	TRBV2	TRBD2	TRBJ2-1	TGTGCCAGCAGGCCCCCGGGGGGGTTTCCCCGGACTAGCGGCTACAATGAGCAGTTCTTC	CASRPPGGFPRTSGYNEQFF
once	TRBV30	-	TRBJ2-7	TGTGCCTGGAGTCCGGGACTTAGCTACGAGCAGTACTTC	CAWSPGLSYEQYF